This is a list of T cell receptor beta chains from one sample in a study of chemoradiotherapy in HPV16-positive cancers. Clones were sequenced by immunoSEQ multiplex PCR, and TCRdb holds only the in-frame ones, with some missing. The sample lists 35,000 to 45,000 clones; roughly 77% were seen once. Sequenced material: blood, taken from a patient who underwent chemoradiotherapy. The source of these receptors is a human donor with HPV-associated anogenital cancer. CDR3s include the opening cysteine and the closing phenylalanine or tryptophan. Each record gives: J gene, clone size, D gene, V gene, CDR3 DNA, CDR3 protein. The D gene is left open where the match is weak. Expanded clones are given a class, and other clones once, few, many or no size at all.

j_call: TRBJ1-4
clone_size: -
d_call: -
v_call: TRBV7-6
cdr3_nt: TGTGCCAGCAGCTTAGTCTGGGGGGGTGAAAAACTGTTTTTT
cdr3_aa: CASSLVWGGEKLFF

j_call: TRBJ2-3
clone_size: once
d_call: TRBD2
v_call: TRBV4-1
cdr3_nt: TGCGCCAGCAGCCAAGATGGGGAGTGGGGCGGGGGTACAGATACGCAGTATTTT
cdr3_aa: CASSQDGEWGGGTDTQYF

j_call: TRBJ1-1
clone_size: -
d_call: TRBD1
v_call: TRBV6-5
cdr3_nt: TGTGCCAGCAGTTCCATGGGGACAGGTATGGTCGAAGCTTTCTTT
cdr3_aa: CASSSMGTGMVEAFF

j_call: TRBJ1-5
clone_size: -
d_call: TRBD1
v_call: TRBV27
cdr3_nt: TGTGCCAGCAGTACCCCAGGGGGGAATCAGCCCCAGCATTTT
cdr3_aa: CASSTPGGNQPQHF

j_call: TRBJ1-5
clone_size: -
d_call: -
v_call: TRBV7-8
cdr3_nt: TGTGCCAGCAGCTCGACAGAGTATAGCAATCAGCCCCAGCATTTT
cdr3_aa: CASSSTEYSNQPQHF

j_call: TRBJ2-1
clone_size: -
d_call: TRBD2
v_call: TRBV7-8
cdr3_nt: TGTGCCAGCAGCTCAACTCATCGGGGGGGGGAGTTCTTC
cdr3_aa: CASSSTHRGGEFF

j_call: TRBJ1-1
clone_size: -
d_call: -
v_call: TRBV5-1
cdr3_nt: TGCGCCAGCAGCTTACGACAGCTTATGAACACTGAAGCTTTCTTT
cdr3_aa: CASSLRQLMNTEAFF

j_call: TRBJ2-5
clone_size: -
d_call: -
v_call: TRBV6-1
cdr3_nt: TGTGCCAGCAGGCCGGTGTCCACAGAGACCCAGTACTTC
cdr3_aa: CASRPVSTETQYF

j_call: TRBJ2-3
clone_size: -
d_call: TRBD2
v_call: TRBV10-3
cdr3_nt: TGTGCCATCAGTGCTCTGAGGTTTGCGGGGGAAACGGCAGATACGCAGTATTTT
cdr3_aa: CAISALRFAGETADTQYF

j_call: TRBJ2-3
clone_size: -
d_call: -
v_call: TRBV5-6
cdr3_nt: TGTGCCAGCAGCCCTGATCCCACAGATACGCAGTATTTT
cdr3_aa: CASSPDPTDTQYF

j_call: TRBJ1-1
clone_size: once
d_call: -
v_call: TRBV6-1
cdr3_nt: TGTGCCAGCAGTTCGGACGCGGACACTGAAGCTTTCTTT
cdr3_aa: CASSSDADTEAFF

j_call: TRBJ2-2
clone_size: -
d_call: -
v_call: TRBV11-3
cdr3_nt: TGTGCCAGCAGGGGGACAACGAACACCGGGGAGCTGTTTTTT
cdr3_aa: CASRGTTNTGELFF

j_call: TRBJ1-6
clone_size: -
d_call: -
v_call: TRBV7-9
cdr3_nt: TGTGCCAGCAGCTCCTTCCGGGACATCGGGGGCCATTCACCCCTCCACTTT
cdr3_aa: CASSSFRDIGGHSPLHF

j_call: TRBJ2-5
clone_size: -
d_call: TRBD1
v_call: TRBV11-2
cdr3_nt: TGTGCCAGCAGCGGGGCCGGGACAGGGGGCGAGACCCAGTACTTC
cdr3_aa: CASSGAGTGGETQYF

j_call: TRBJ2-7
clone_size: -
d_call: -
v_call: TRBV7-8
cdr3_nt: TGTGCCAGCAGCTTACGGGACTTCAACATACACGAGCAGTACTTC
cdr3_aa: CASSLRDFNIHEQYF

j_call: TRBJ2-5
clone_size: -
d_call: TRBD2
v_call: TRBV30
cdr3_nt: TGTGCCTGGAAGCGGCGGGGGAGCCAAGAGACCCAGTACTTC
cdr3_aa: CAWKRRGSQETQYF

j_call: TRBJ1-2
clone_size: once
d_call: -
v_call: TRBV9
cdr3_nt: TGTGCCAGCAGCCGTTTACCGGACAGCGATGGCTACACCTTC
cdr3_aa: CASSRLPDSDGYTF

j_call: TRBJ2-7
clone_size: -
d_call: TRBD2
v_call: TRBV7-9
cdr3_nt: TGTGCCAGCAGCTTAGGCGGGAGTAGGGTCAGAGAGCAGTACTTC
cdr3_aa: CASSLGGSRVREQYF

j_call: TRBJ1-2
clone_size: -
d_call: -
v_call: TRBV19
cdr3_nt: TGTGCCAGTAGCCCCGGGACAAAAAACTATGGCTACACCTTC
cdr3_aa: CASSPGTKNYGYTF

j_call: TRBJ1-5
clone_size: -
d_call: -
v_call: TRBV9
cdr3_nt: TGTGCCAGCATTCTAGATCAGGGTGTATCTGGACAGCCCCAGCATTTT
cdr3_aa: CASILDQGVSGQPQHF

j_call: TRBJ1-2
clone_size: -
d_call: TRBD1
v_call: TRBV5-1
cdr3_nt: TGCGCCAGCTCGACCGACAGGGTGATCGATGGCTACACCTTC
cdr3_aa: CASSTDRVIDGYTF

j_call: TRBJ1-1
clone_size: -
d_call: -
v_call: TRBV7-8
cdr3_nt: TGTGCCAGCAGCTTATTCGGCAGGGGGAACACTGAAGCTTTCTTT
cdr3_aa: CASSLFGRGNTEAFF

j_call: TRBJ1-1
clone_size: -
d_call: TRBD1
v_call: TRBV30
cdr3_nt: TGTGCCTGGGGACAGGTAAAGAACACTGAAGCTTTCTTT
cdr3_aa: CAWGQVKNTEAFF

j_call: TRBJ1-6
clone_size: few
d_call: -
v_call: TRBV18
cdr3_nt: TGTGCCAGCTCACCCGAACCCTCTAATTCACCCCTCCACTTT
cdr3_aa: CASSPEPSNSPLHF

j_call: TRBJ1-4
clone_size: -
d_call: -
v_call: TRBV7-8
cdr3_nt: TGTGCCAGCAGCCAGACGGTGCTTTTTAATGAAAAACTGTTTTTT
cdr3_aa: CASSQTVLFNEKLFF

j_call: TRBJ1-6
clone_size: few
d_call: -
v_call: TRBV6-1
cdr3_nt: TGTGCCAGCAGGGTACCAGATTTCGTACGGGCACCCCTCCACTTT
cdr3_aa: CASRVPDFVRAPLHF

j_call: TRBJ1-1
clone_size: -
d_call: -
v_call: TRBV6-1
cdr3_nt: TGTGCCAGCAGTGCTTGGCGGGAATCTGAAGCTTTCTTT
cdr3_aa: CASSAWRESEAFF

j_call: TRBJ2-5
clone_size: -
d_call: -
v_call: TRBV5-1
cdr3_nt: TGCGCCAGCAGCCGGGGACGGTTTCTCGAGACCCAGTACTTC
cdr3_aa: CASSRGRFLETQYF

j_call: TRBJ2-3
clone_size: once
d_call: TRBD2
v_call: TRBV13
cdr3_nt: TGTGCCAGCAGCCCTCAGGGACTAGCGGGTGTAGATACGCAGTATTTT
cdr3_aa: CASSPQGLAGVDTQYF

j_call: TRBJ1-5
clone_size: -
d_call: -
v_call: TRBV5-1
cdr3_nt: TGCGCCAGCAGCTTACAGGGACTCAATCAGCCCCAGCATTTT
cdr3_aa: CASSLQGLNQPQHF

j_call: TRBJ1-2
clone_size: -
d_call: TRBD1
v_call: TRBV6-1
cdr3_nt: TGTGCCAGCAGTGAAGGGACAGGGGTGTATCCCTACACCTTC
cdr3_aa: CASSEGTGVYPYTF

j_call: TRBJ1-2
clone_size: -
d_call: -
v_call: TRBV7-2
cdr3_nt: TGTGCCAGCAGCTTAGCGGGACATCGCGGCTACACCTTC
cdr3_aa: CASSLAGHRGYTF

j_call: TRBJ1-4
clone_size: -
d_call: TRBD1
v_call: TRBV19
cdr3_nt: TGTGCCAGTAGTCCGGGACAGGGAGCTAATGAAAAACTGTTTTTT
cdr3_aa: CASSPGQGANEKLFF

j_call: TRBJ2-7
clone_size: -
d_call: -
v_call: TRBV6-5
cdr3_nt: TGTGCCAGCAGGGGGGTTGGGATCTACGAGCAGTACTTC
cdr3_aa: CASRGVGIYEQYF

j_call: TRBJ1-6
clone_size: few
d_call: TRBD1
v_call: TRBV7-2
cdr3_nt: TGTGCCAGCAGCTTAGGGACAGGAAATAATTCACCCCTCCACTTT
cdr3_aa: CASSLGTGNNSPLHF

j_call: TRBJ1-2
clone_size: -
d_call: TRBD1
v_call: TRBV5-1
cdr3_nt: TGCGCCAGCAGCAGACAGGGAAACAATGGCTACACCTTC
cdr3_aa: CASSRQGNNGYTF

j_call: TRBJ2-7
clone_size: -
d_call: -
v_call: TRBV30
cdr3_nt: TGTGCCTGGAAACAGGGTACCTACGAGCAGTACTTC
cdr3_aa: CAWKQGTYEQYF

j_call: TRBJ2-7
clone_size: -
d_call: -
v_call: TRBV18
cdr3_nt: TGTGCCAGCTCACCTAGACAGGCCTACGAGCAGTACTTC
cdr3_aa: CASSPRQAYEQYF

j_call: TRBJ2-3
clone_size: -
d_call: TRBD2
v_call: TRBV18
cdr3_nt: TGCGCCAGCTCCCCCCTTTCTAGCGGGGGGGCCACAGATACGCAGTATTTT
cdr3_aa: CASSPLSSGGATDTQYF

j_call: TRBJ1-2
clone_size: few
d_call: TRBD1
v_call: TRBV18
cdr3_nt: TGTGCCAGCTCACCTCCTGGACAGGCCTATGGCTACACCTTC
cdr3_aa: CASSPPGQAYGYTF

j_call: TRBJ1-5
clone_size: -
d_call: -
v_call: TRBV10-3
cdr3_nt: TGTGCCATCAGTGAAGCAGGGAGTAGCAATCAGCCCCAGCATTTT
cdr3_aa: CAISEAGSSNQPQHF

j_call: TRBJ2-7
clone_size: -
d_call: TRBD1
v_call: TRBV18
cdr3_nt: TGTGCCAGCTTCCGGGACAGCTCCTACGAGCAGTACTTC
cdr3_aa: CASFRDSSYEQYF

j_call: TRBJ2-3
clone_size: -
d_call: -
v_call: TRBV7-2
cdr3_nt: TGTGCCAGCAGCTTAGACATGTTAGTCAGGGATACGCAGTATTTT
cdr3_aa: CASSLDMLVRDTQYF

j_call: TRBJ2-7
clone_size: -
d_call: -
v_call: TRBV5-1
cdr3_nt: TGCGCCAGCAGCTTGGCCCCGGGACAAGCCTACGAGCAGTACTTC
cdr3_aa: CASSLAPGQAYEQYF

j_call: TRBJ1-2
clone_size: -
d_call: -
v_call: TRBV2
cdr3_nt: TGTGCCAGCATCCGAAGGGCAGGGGTTGGGGCTAACTATGGCTACACCTTC
cdr3_aa: CASIRRAGVGANYGYTF